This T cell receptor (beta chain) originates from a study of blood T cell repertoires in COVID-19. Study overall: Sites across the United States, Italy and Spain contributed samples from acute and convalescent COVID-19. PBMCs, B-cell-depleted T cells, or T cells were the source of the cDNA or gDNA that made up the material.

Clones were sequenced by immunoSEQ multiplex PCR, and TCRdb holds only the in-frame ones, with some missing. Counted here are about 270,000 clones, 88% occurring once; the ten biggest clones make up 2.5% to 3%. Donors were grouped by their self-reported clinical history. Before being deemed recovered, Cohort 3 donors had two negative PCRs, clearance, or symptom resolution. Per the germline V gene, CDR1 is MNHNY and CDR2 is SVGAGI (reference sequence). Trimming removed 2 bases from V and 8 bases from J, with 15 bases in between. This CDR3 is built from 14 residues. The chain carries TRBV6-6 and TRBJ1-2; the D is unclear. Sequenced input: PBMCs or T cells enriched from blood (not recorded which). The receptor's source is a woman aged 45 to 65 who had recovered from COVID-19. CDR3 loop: CASSYSRQANGYTF. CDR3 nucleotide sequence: TGTGCCAGCAGTTACAGTCGGCAGGCCAACGGCTACACCTTC.